This T cell receptor (beta chain) originates from a study of HIV-infected patients and healthy controls (dated by TCRdb to the mid-2010s). About the study as a whole: The question the study tested was whether immune perturbation and reconstitution could be captured by deep TCR repertoire sequencing of small blood samples from HIV patients.

Overall study results and their limits: Oligoclonality may be reflected in the significantly higher mean Gini indices of HIV-infected repertoires compared with controls. Size-matched repertoire data did not replicate the apparent post-therapy recovery of the Gini index in HIV-infected patients. During therapy, a significant decrease in frequency was seen for HIV-associated CDR3s, whereas no significant change was found for CMV-associated CDR3s, although most of them became more frequent. Donor HLA types were not determined in the study. Alpha-chain CDR3s from MAIT cells appeared at high frequency in healthy controls but were severely depleted in HIV+ repertoires. Differing numbers of distinct sequences in patients and controls hindered comparison, and size-matching assigned excessive weight to rare events in the HIV-infected data. The observed differences in diversity could not be explained by the slight differences in age and sex profiles between the study cohorts. Both the Jaccard index and the count of highly shared sequences showed that healthy controls shared more CDR3s between individuals than HIV+ patients did. Significantly different mean usage between HIV-infected patients and controls was observed for eight alpha and eight beta V genes. Compared with untreated HIV+ repertoires, healthy control repertoires had roughly threefold more distinct CDR3s and a higher Shannon diversity. The dynamics of distinct T-cell subpopulations could not be separated, and sequencing depth was restricted, because whole blood was used. Only sixteen HIV-infected individuals were processed, which the authors considered a major limit on how widely the findings apply. In the samples, alpha-beta chain pairing was left undetermined.

Whole blood was used without fractionating the cells, so the repertoire represented all peripheral T cells without sorting. As controls, ten healthy donors without infection were sampled, and four of the ten donors were sampled a second time around 3 months later. For RNA extraction, roughly 2.7 ml of peripheral blood was drawn into Tempus tubes. The TURBO-DNase kit was used to remove leftover genomic DNA, and GLOBINclear was used to deplete globin mRNA. The CDR3 runs 15 amino acids, cysteine and phenylalanine included. Just CDR3 DNA is preserved here, 45 bases in frame from base 1. V is cut back by 1 base and J by 7 bases, with 1 base in the junction unmatched. CDR1 and CDR2 (SGHDN, FVKESK) derive from the germline V gene. Using SuperScript III with primers targeting the alpha and beta constant regions, around 500 ng of RNA was reverse transcribed. Separate alpha and beta chain libraries were made by chain-specific third strand synthesis with multiplexing indices. To avoid primer bias, the protocol used one single primer pair to amplify every rearrangement within a chain, and the protocol also attached molecular barcodes to each cDNA molecule. T4 RNA Ligase 1 joined purified cDNA to a 5' RACE adapter that carried a random hexamer and the SP2 sequencing primer site. With slow temperature ramps used to favor optimal annealing, second strand synthesis was primed from the SP2 site with Phusion polymerase. Joined together, two random hexamer sequences that had both been added before amplification formed the 12-nucleotide barcode of each molecule. A brief initial PCR introduced P5 and P7 adapter elements together with a second index, and an approximately 25-cycle amplification PCR using P5s and P7 primers was subsequently performed. A total of 27 PCR cycles were applied to the libraries, which were quantified on a Qubit, sized on a Bioanalyzer, and diluted to approximately 3.7 nM. Sequencing of the normalized libraries was done on an Illumina MiSeq using 2 x 250 paired-end kits. Reverse transcription reactions underwent purification over MinElute columns, with elution into roughly 9.8 ul Tris-Cl. The adapter ligations were run for roughly 21 hours at 16 degrees C, and AMPure XP beads at a 1:1 ratio were afterwards used to clean them. Per the original workflow: A modified Decombinator that output V, J, insert and barcode information was used to process the demultiplexed FASTQ files. Any sequence that shared a barcode yet differed from the dominant sequence was discarded as an error, and the number of original cDNA molecules was estimated by counting barcodes clustered at Levenshtein distance 3. The R packages ineq, vegan, igraph and RCytoscape were used for downstream analyses, with IMGT nomenclature and CDR3 definitions applied. To avoid skew from clonal expansion, each TCR was counted once, and V gene usage was computed over distinct sequences. Within a donor, similarity networks joined unique CDR3 amino acid sequences in every case where two of them were separated by a single Levenshtein edit. The authors compiled published HIV-specific CDR3s (about 99 alpha, several hundred beta) and CMV-specific CDR3s (around 13 alpha, roughly 250 beta) and searched for them in the repertoires. Lower sequence numbers were not the cause of the decreased diversity in patients, as random subsampling to size-matched repertoires showed. TCRdb itself trimmed the public reads at Q25 with fastp, ran MiXCR and retained productive beta chains. Rows with one shared CDR3 protein collapse into an entry with the most common genes and DNA. V and J calls and clone size were set by TCRdb, not the authors. The sample table lists 17,000 or so distinct CDR3 sequences, around 5.5% of them with a count of one. The ten largest clones add up to 1.9% of the sample.

This clonotype was seen repeatedly, ten times or more. Its antigen target is currently unknown. Nothing much larger sits one base from this clone, and base qualities are not available. The clonotype was recovered from an adult in good health. Sequences were obtained from blood. The sequence links TRBV14 to TRBJ2-1, and 13 junction bases match TRBD2. The DNA sequence is TGTGCCAGCAGCCAAGTACTAGCGGGGGGGAATGAGCAGTTCTTC. Translated, it gives CASSQVLAGGNEQFF.